Shown below are 5 T cell receptor beta chains from a single sample sequenced in a study of neurological immune-mediated disorders. TCRdb independently ran MiXCR on the 5' RACE reads; one entry per CDR3 protein. The sample holds about 30,000 distinct CDR3 sequences, approximately 5.3% seen once. The sequenced material came from CD4+ T cells from blood. All receptors derive from a woman aged 45-60 years in good health.

This clonotype has at least ten counts. The chain combines TRBV28 with TRBJ2-3, with TRBD2 identical over 7 bases. Looked up from germline, CDR1 is MDHEN and CDR2 is SYDVKM. J was trimmed by 6 bases and V by 6 bases; bases with no gene match: 12. The CDR3 spans 15 residues. The CDR3 sequence: CASRTSPRAGDTQYF. In DNA, the CDR3 is TGTGCCAGCAGGACTAGCCCAAGGGCAGGGGATACGCAGTATTTT.

This clonotype was detected ten times or more. The chain combines TRBV29-1 with TRBJ2-5, with unresolved D. CDR1 SQVTM and CDR2 ANQGSEA come from the germline V gene. V was clipped by 4 bases and J by 4 bases, with 13 bases between them. This CDR3 is built from 13 residues. In DNA form, the CDR3 reads TGCAGCGTTGTAGTCGGGTCAGGAGAGACCCAGTACTTC. Translating gives CSVVVGSGETQYF.

This clonotype showed up many times. The chain uses TRBV20-1 and TRBJ1-2; D gene uncertain. Looked up from germline, CDR1 is DFQATT and CDR2 is SNEGSKA (reference sequence). This CDR3 contains 13 residues. Between the trimmed V and J ends, which lost 6 bases and 6 bases, there was a span of 17 bases. The CDR3 coding sequence is TGCAGTGCCAAACCCCCACTCCGAGATGGCTACACCTTC. Encoded protein: CSAKPPLRDGYTF.

This clonotype came up many times. The chain recombines TRBV10-3 with TRBJ1-1; D is unresolved. Germline loops: CDR1 ENHRY, CDR2 SYGVKD. Trimming took 4 bases from V and 1 from J, leaving 10 bases between them. The CDR3 has 14 amino acids. The CDR3 reads CAISARQENTEAFF. The CDR3, as DNA: TGTGCCATCAGTGCCCGCCAGGAGAACACTGAAGCTTTCTTT.

This clonotype was detected ten times or more. The junction does not match germline at one end; this may be a read error. The chain couples TRBV20-1 to TRBJ1-5; D is unclear. The germline V gene encodes CDR1 DFQATT and CDR2 SNEGSKA (reference sequence). This CDR3 spans 14 amino acids. CDR3 nucleotide sequence: TGCAGTACTAGAGAAGGTATTAGCAATCAGCCCCAGCATTTT. As protein: CSTREGISNQPQHF.